One sample yielded the 29 T cell receptor beta chains listed below, sequenced in a study of T-cell memory formation after mild COVID-19. A single record per CDR3 protein comes from TCRdb applying MiXCR to the 5' RACE reads. The sample lists over 95,000 distinct CDR3 sequences; about 20% were seen once. The sequenced sample consisted of PBMCs or a T cell subset sorted from them (not recorded which). These receptors originate from a young man who had mild COVID-19 (a few samples of this study predate the infection). Cell type and time point are not known.

The chain combines TRBV4-1 with TRBJ1-1; D is undetermined. This CDR3 contains 14 residues. Germline loops: CDR1 MGHRA, CDR2 YSYEKL. The ends were cut back, 0 bases at V and 3 bases at J, with 8 bases in the middle. The CDR3 DNA reads as TGCGCCAGCAGCCAAGAGGGCCCCCACACTGAAGCTTTCTTT. Amino acids: CASSQEGPHTEAFF.

The gene calls are TRBV9 and TRBJ2-1; 9 nucleotides agree with TRBD2. J lost 10 bases, V lost 2 bases, and 1 base had no gene match. Per the germline V gene, CDR1 is SGDLS and CDR2 is YYNGEE. This CDR3 is 12 amino acids long. The CDR3: CASSVGLAEQFF. CDR3 coding DNA: TGTGCCAGCAGCGTTGGACTAGCGGAGCAGTTCTTC.

The chain uses TRBV6-1 and TRBJ1-1; maybe TRBD1 (5 bases). The V end was cut by 6 bases, the J end by 3 bases, with 8 bases between. The length of the CDR3 is 12 residues. From germline, CDR1 is MNHNS and CDR2 SASEGT. In nucleotides, the CDR3 is TGTGCCAGCAGGAGGGGAGACACTGAAGCTTTCTTT. It codes for CASRRGDTEAFF.

This clonotype was seen only a few times. The chain recombines TRBV20-1 with TRBJ2-3; a weak D match, TRBD1 (5 bases). CDR1 DFQATT and CDR2 SNEGSKA come from the germline V gene (reference sequence). Trimming took 1 base from V and 4 from J, leaving 12 bases between them. The CDR3 sequence is 14 residues long. CDR3 sequence reads: CSARVAQGSDTQYF. The CDR3 coding sequence is TGCAGTGCTAGAGTGGCTCAGGGCTCAGATACGCAGTATTTT.

The V gene is TRBV7-2, the J gene TRBJ2-1; 12 bases fit TRBD2. The germline CDR1 and CDR2 sequences are SGHTA and FQGNSA. V shed 6 bases and J 9 bases; nucleotides not matched to a gene: 6. This CDR3 spans 14 amino acids. CDR3 in amino acids: CASSSSGGATEQFF. CDR3 DNA sequence: TGTGCCAGCAGTTCTAGCGGGGGGGCCACTGAGCAGTTCTTC.

The genes are TRBV19 and TRBJ1-5; a possible D gene is TRBD1 (6 bases). V was pared by 3 bases and J by 8 bases, with 14 bases between. There are 14 residues in the CDR3. The V gene's germline CDR1 is LNHDA and CDR2 SQIVND (reference sequence). The CDR3 DNA is TGTGCCAGTAGTATGGGAACAGGGATTGAGCCCCAGCATTTT. Encoded protein: CASSMGTGIEPQHF.

This chain connects TRBV5-1 to TRBJ2-4, with 7 bases identical to TRBD1. The CDR3 totals 13 residues. CDR1 is SGHRS and CDR2 is YFSETQ in the germline V gene. The J segment lost 9 bases and the V segment lost 0 bases, leaving 3 bases of the junction unmatched. CDR3 DNA: TGCGCCAGCAGCTTGGATACAGGGGTCATTCAGTACTTC. Its translation: CASSLDTGVIQYF.

This chain joins TRBV6-6 and TRBJ1-1; D is undetermined. V shed 6 bases and J shed 3 bases, with 8 bases lying between them. Germline CDR1 reads MNHNY; CDR2 reads SVGAGI (reference sequence). CDR3 length: 12 residues. The CDR3: CASSPTDTEAFF. CDR3 nucleotide sequence: TGTGCCAGCAGCCCTACGGACACTGAAGCTTTCTTT.

This clonotype was observed a handful of times. The chain has TRBV5-1 and TRBJ2-2; TRBD2 matches at 13 bases. Germline assignment: CDR1 SGHRS and CDR2 YFSETQ. The CDR3 loop spans 17 amino acids. V trimming: 3 bases; J trimming: 5 bases; junction bases outside the gene matches: 7. The chain's CDR3 is CASSSRTSGGKTGELFF. As DNA, the CDR3 is TGCGCCAGCAGCTCAAGGACTAGCGGGGGCAAAACCGGGGAGCTGTTTTTT.

This clonotype has only a few counts. J is TRBJ2-7 and V is TRBV7-2, with D unresolved. In germline, CDR1 is SGHTA, CDR2 FQGNSA. V lost 5 bases, J lost 0 bases, and 8 bases lay in between. The CDR3 runs 13 residues. The CDR3 sequence is CASSPANSYEQYF. The CDR3 DNA is TGTGCCAGCAGCCCTGCAAACTCCTACGAGCAGTACTTC.

This chain's CDR3 is CASSRFLTEAFF. The CDR3 nucleotides are TGTGCCAGCAGTCGATTCCTAACTGAAGCTTTCTTT. The chain carries TRBV12-3 or TRBV12-4 and TRBJ1-1; D not certain. CDR3 length: 12 amino acids. Trimming took off 5 bases at V and 5 bases at J, with 9 bases between the two ends.

This chain connects TRBV6-5 to TRBJ2-7; either TRBD1 or TRBD2 may fit D (5 bases each). V lost 4 bases and J lost 6, with 13 bases in between. Germline V gene data show CDR1 as MNHEY and CDR2 as SVGAGI. The CDR3 runs to 13 residues. The CDR3 DNA is TGTGCCAGCAGTTCCGGGGCCTCGAGCGAGCAGTACTTC. It specifies CASSSGASSEQYF.

The chain uses TRBV7-9 and TRBJ2-3; weak D call: TRBD2 (5 bases). The CDR3 is made up of 18 amino acids. The V gene lost 3 bases and the J gene lost 0 bases, with 19 bases spanning the gap. The V gene's germline CDR1 is SEHNR and CDR2 FQNEAQ (reference sequence). Here the CDR3 DNA reads TGTGCCAGCAGCTTGAGACTAAAGGCCCTACTTAGCACAGATACGCAGTATTTT. Translating it yields CASSLRLKALLSTDTQYF.

This clonotype was detected a few times. The chain employs TRBV6-5 and TRBJ2-1, with 8 positions matching TRBD2. Per the germline V gene, CDR1 is MNHEY and CDR2 is SVGAGI. The J segment lost 10 bases and the V segment lost 0 bases, leaving 2 bases of the junction unmatched. This CDR3 has 13 residues. The CDR3 sequence is CASSYSAGGEQFF. For the CDR3, the DNA is TGTGCCAGCAGTTACTCCGCGGGGGGCGAGCAGTTCTTC.

This clonotype was seen only a few times. V gene TRBV11-2 combines with J gene TRBJ1-2, with 9 bases that match TRBD1. J gave up 6 bases and V 5 bases, and 10 bases lay outside the gene matches. This CDR3 has 15 residues. CDR1 SGHAT and CDR2 FQNNGV come from the germline V gene. The CDR3 is CASSASPGQGDGYTF. The CDR3 DNA is TGTGCCAGCAGCGCGTCACCGGGACAGGGAGATGGCTACACCTTC.

The chain uses TRBV7-9 and TRBJ2-1, with 10 bases identical to TRBD1. The CDR3 runs to 16 residues. In germline, CDR1 is SEHNR, CDR2 FQNEAQ (reference sequence). V shed 4 bases, J shed 8 bases, and the junction held 11 bases outside the gene matches. The CDR3 bases are TGTGCCAGCAGCTCCTCCCCCGGGACAGGGGAAGATGAGCAGTTCTTC. It codes for CASSSSPGTGEDEQFF.

This clonotype was recorded at least ten times. CDR3 sequence (DNA): TGCAGCTCATTAGGGGTCCCTTTGGGGGTGGACACTGAAGCTTTCTTT. It yields the protein CSSLGVPLGVDTEAFF. The chain has TRBV29-1 and TRBJ1-1; the D gene is possibly TRBD1 (5 bases). Trimming cost V 8 bases and J 3 bases, with 25 bases left between them. The CDR3 has 16 residues. Germline CDR1 and CDR2: SQVTM and ANQGSEA.

This clonotype turned up a few times. The chain uses TRBV27 and TRBJ2-1; no clear D. V was trimmed by 8 bases and J by 4 bases, leaving 12 bases between them. The V gene's germline CDR1 is MNHEY and CDR2 SMNVEV (reference sequence). The CDR3 extends over 13 amino acids. As DNA, the CDR3 is TGTGCCAGCGGGCCGGAAGTTTACAATGAGCAGTTCTTC. Amino acid sequence: CASGPEVYNEQFF.

This clonotype was seen a handful of times. The chain employs TRBV6-5 and TRBJ2-2, with D possibly matching TRBD2 (6 bases). Germline CDR1 MNHEY, CDR2 SVGAGI. This CDR3 is 15 amino acids long. V lost 0 bases to trimming and J lost 4 bases, with 9 bases between them. CDR3: CASSYSRRVTGELFF. In nucleotides, the CDR3 is TGTGCCAGCAGTTACTCGAGGAGGGTCACCGGGGAGCTGTTTTTT.

This clonotype occurred many times. The gene calls are TRBV6-2 or TRBV6-3 and TRBJ2-2; D possibly uses TRBD1 or TRBD2 (5 bases each). Per the germline V gene, CDR1 is MNHEY and CDR2 is SVGEGT. The CDR3 consists of 13 residues. Trimming shortened V by 10 bases and J by 1 base, and 10 bases separated the two germline ends. In DNA, the CDR3 is TGTGCCACCCGGGGCCAGAACACCGGGGAGCTGTTTTTT. The encoded protein is CATRGQNTGELFF.

The sample holds many counts of this clonotype. The CDR3 sequence: CASSQGGDGDEQFF. CDR3 DNA sequence: TGTGCCAGCAGCCAAGGAGGGGACGGCGATGAGCAGTTCTTC. V usage is TRBV4-2 and J usage is TRBJ2-1, with D perhaps assigned TRBD1 or TRBD2 (5 bases each). The V end lost 1 base, the J end lost 8 bases, and 12 bases lay between the germline ends. The germline CDR1 and CDR2 sequences are LGHNA and YNFKEQ. This CDR3 is 14 amino acids long.

The sample holds a few counts of this clonotype. The chain couples TRBV24-1 to TRBJ2-1; 8 bases line up with TRBD1. Germline loops: CDR1 KGHDR, CDR2 SFDVKD. The CDR3 runs 14 residues. V gave up 2 bases and J gave up 8 bases; unmatched junction bases: 4. The CDR3 loop is CATSDSRTGHEQFF. The DNA for the CDR3 is TGTGCCACCAGTGATTCTAGGACAGGGCATGAGCAGTTCTTC.

As DNA, the CDR3 is TGTGCCAGCAGTCTGAAGTGGGGTAGCTCCTACGAGAAGTACGTC. Its translation: CASSLKWGSSYEKYV. This chain uses TRBV6-2 or TRBV6-3 with TRBJ2-7; D uncertain. Germline assignment: CDR1 MNHEY and CDR2 SVGEGT. The CDR3 extends over 15 amino acids.

There are a few counts of this clonotype. The rearrangement joins TRBV12-3 or TRBV12-4 to TRBJ2-3; D is unresolved. There are 13 residues in the CDR3. V shed 5 bases and J shed 6 bases, with 12 bases lying between them. For the CDR3, the DNA is TGTGCCAGCAGTCAAATGGCATCGGATACGCAGTATTTT. Protein product: CASSQMASDTQYF.

This clonotype was seen more than once but under ten times. V gene TRBV9 combines with J gene TRBJ2-5; D perhaps matches TRBD2 (5 bases). V dropped 2 bases and J dropped 5 bases, with 10 bases sitting between them. CDR1 SGDLS and CDR2 YYNGEE come from the germline V gene. The CDR3 has 13 amino acids. The CDR3 DNA follows: TGTGCCAGCAGCGTCGAGGGCCGGGAGACCCAGTACTTC. It encodes CASSVEGRETQYF.

This clonotype has only a few counts. V gene TRBV6-5 combines with J gene TRBJ1-5; 7 nucleotides line up with TRBD1. Trimming at V came to 6 bases and at J to 0 bases, leaving 5 bases not matched to a gene. The germline CDR1 and CDR2 sequences are MNHEY and SVGAGI. The CDR3 is 15 amino acids. The DNA for the CDR3 is TGTGCCAGCAGCCCAGGACAGGATAGCAATCAGCCCCAGCATTTT. Its translation is CASSPGQDSNQPQHF.

This clonotype was found a few times. The chain combines TRBV7-9 with TRBJ2-2; 10 nucleotides match TRBD1. The germline V gene encodes CDR1 SEHNR and CDR2 FQNEAQ (reference sequence). The length of the CDR3 is 16 residues. Germline trimming cut 3 bases from V and 6 bases from J; bases unmatched to any gene: 7. The CDR3 DNA reads TGTGCCAGCAGCTTCACCGGGACAGGGGAGGCCGGGGAGCTGTTTTTT. The encoded protein is CASSFTGTGEAGELFF. Filled out from reference TRBV7-9 and TRBJ2-2, the complete variable domain reads DTGVSQNPRHKITKRGQNVTFRCDPISEHNRLYWYRQTLGQGPEFLTYFQNEAQLEKSRLLSDRFSAERPKGSFSTLEIQRTEQGDSAMYLCASSFTGTGEAGELFFGEGSRLTVL.

This clonotype appeared a few times. The chain links TRBV11-2 to TRBJ2-4, with a tentative D call TRBD2 (6 bases). Trimming removed 5 bases from V and 0 bases from J, with 17 bases in between. Germline lookup yields CDR1 SGHAT and CDR2 FQNNGV. This CDR3 has 17 residues. CDR3 protein: CASSPAVSGLAKNIQYF. CDR3 coding DNA: TGTGCCAGCAGCCCAGCGGTTAGCGGCTTAGCCAAAAACATTCAGTACTTC.

Ten or more counts support this clonotype. The chain has TRBV4-1 and TRBJ1-1; D might be TRBD1 (6 bases). Germline CDR1 MGHRA, CDR2 YSYEKL. The CDR3 runs to 16 residues. The V gene lost 6 bases and the J gene lost 0 bases, with 17 bases spanning the gap. CDR3 coding DNA: TGCGCCAGCAGACACACTCCGGGACACGTGAACACTGAAGCTTTCTTT. Its translation: CASRHTPGHVNTEAFF.